Following are 6 T cell receptor beta chains from one sample sequenced in a study of cytomegalovirus exposure and HLA in healthy donors. The PCR used 60 Vbeta and 13 Jbeta primers. Measured with immunoSEQ multiplex PCR; TCRdb has only the in-frame clones, and not every one. In the table there are a few hundred thousand clones, about 83% of which are singletons. Sequenced material: PBMCs. These TCRs come from a man in his forties or fifties in good health and CMV-seronegative.

In its sample, this clone was seen a few times. V usage is TRBV7-8 and J usage is TRBJ2-7; a weak D match, TRBD1 (5 bases). V was cut by 5 bases and J by 1 base, with 15 bases left in between. The germline V gene has CDR1 SGHVS and CDR2 FQNEAQ. The length of the CDR3 is 15 residues. The CDR3: CASSISRVESYEQYF. CDR3 DNA sequence: TGTGCCAGCAGCATAAGCAGGGTGGAATCCTACGAGCAGTACTTC.

This rearrangement joins TRBV5-1 to TRBJ2-6; D is undetermined. The CDR3 length is 19 residues. The ends were cut back, 0 bases at V and 4 bases at J, with 20 bases in the middle. Germline assignment: CDR1 SGHRS and CDR2 YFSETQ. CDR3 coding DNA: TGCGCCAGCAGCTTGGCCAGTCCCAGCGCTATTGCAGGGGCCAACGTCCTGACTTTC. Translating gives CASSLASPSAIAGANVLTF.

Only a few counts were recorded for this clone. This chain links TRBV29-1 with TRBJ2-1; D perhaps matches TRBD1 (6 bases). Germline V gene data show CDR1 as SQVTM and CDR2 as ANQGSEA. V was cut by 8 bases and J by 5 bases, with 10 bases left in between. The CDR3 has 11 amino acids. The CDR3 region has the DNA TGCAGCACCGGACAGAACAATGAGCAGTTCTTC. Protein product: CSTGQNNEQFF.

This chain uses TRBV5-1 with TRBJ2-3; TRBD2 aligns across 10 bases. V shed 8 bases, J shed 5 bases, and the junction held 5 bases outside the gene matches. The length of the CDR3 is 13 residues. Germline V gene data show CDR1 as SGHRS and CDR2 as YFSETQ. DNA of the CDR3: TGCGCCAGTCAGCGGGAGGGCCGAGATACGCAGTATTTT. Its protein product is CASQREGRDTQYF.

This clone turned up a few times. This chain uses TRBV30 with TRBJ2-7; TRBD1 might be the D (5 bases). The CDR3 has 11 residues. Germline V lookup: CDR1 GTSNPN, CDR2 SVGIG (reference sequence). V was shortened by 5 bases and J by 4 bases, with 9 bases between the two germline ends. The CDR3 DNA follows: TGTGCCTGGGCTCAGGGATACGAGCAGTACTTC. This encodes CAWAQGYEQYF. Full variable domain (remainder filled in from reference TRBV30 and TRBJ2-7): SQTIHQWPATLVQPVGSPLSLECTVEGTSNPNLYWYRQAAGRGLQLLFYSVGIGQISSEVPQNLSASRPQDRQFILSSKKLLLSDSGFYLCAWAQGYEQYFGPGTRLTVT.

The rearrangement links TRBV9 to TRBJ2-7, with 8 bases fitting TRBD2. V lost 4 bases to trimming and J lost 5 bases; unmatched junction nucleotides: 11. This CDR3 contains 15 residues. Germline CDR1 is SGDLS and CDR2 is YYNGEE. The CDR3 DNA is TGTGCCAGCAGCCCCAGCGGGAGTACTTTCAACGAGCAGTACTTC. This encodes CASSPSGSTFNEQYF.